The sequence of this TCR beta chain was determined in a study of blood T cells in healthy people across ages. CDR1 and CDR2 from the germline V gene are SGHTA and FQGNSA. This CDR3 spans 18 amino acids. Trimming stripped 5 bases from V and 3 bases from J, with 20 bases between. PCR was performed a second time for about 7 to 11 cycles using a sample-barcoded 5' primer and a J-beta primer mix. Researchers report that a template-switch adaptor with 12 random nucleotides tagged each cDNA molecule. TCRdb redid the calling of the 5' RACE reads with MiXCR, one entry per CDR3 protein. This sample has about 1.4 million distinct CDR3 sequences, with almost 60% found just once.

The chain uses TRBV7-2 and TRBJ1-6; TRBD1 might be the D (6 bases). The receptor was isolated from a man younger than 30 in good health. Specimen: blood. The DNA for the CDR3 is TGTGCCAGCAGCGAAGGGTCCGGTGGGGGGCTCTATAATTCACCCCTCCACTTT. This translates into CASSEGSGGGLYNSPLHF.